The rows below give T cell receptor beta chains drawn from one sample of a study of blood T cells in healthy people across ages. TCRdb called the 5' RACE reads again in MiXCR, with one record for every CDR3 protein. The table has around 620,000 distinct CDR3 sequences, roughly a quarter seen once; the top ten hold 18%. Sequences were obtained from blood. The receptors originated from a woman in her 70s in good health. Each CDR3 is given with its conserved first and last residue. A D gene is named only where the DNA matches it firmly. Clone size is shown for a subset of rows, as once, few, many or a class of expanded clone.

CDR3,DNA,J,V,D,size
CASRAGTGDSPLHF,TGTGCCAGCAGGGCCGGGACAGGCGATTCACCCCTCCACTTT,TRBJ1-6,TRBV11-2,TRBD1,.
CAISDGAGGGYTF,TGTGCCATCAGTGACGGTGCAGGGGGGGGCTACACCTTC,TRBJ1-2,TRBV10-3,TRBD1,.
CASSFNPQGGEKLFF,TGTGCCAGCAGCTTTAACCCACAGGGGGGAGAAAAACTGTTTTTT,TRBJ1-4,TRBV7-8,TRBD1,.
CASSPAGLFGYTF,TGTGCCAGCAGCCCCGCGGGCCTCTTTGGCTACACCTTC,TRBJ1-2,TRBV7-9,.,few
CASNYGYQETQYF,TGTGCCAGCAATTACGGGTACCAAGAGACCCAGTACTTC,TRBJ2-5,TRBV2,.,few
CASSPRNRGVNTEAFF,TGTGCCAGCTCACCACGTAACAGGGGGGTGAACACTGAAGCTTTCTTT,TRBJ1-1,TRBV18,TRBD1,.
CASSQEFGTGANVLTF,TGCGCCAGCAGCCAAGAATTCGGGACTGGGGCCAACGTCCTGACTTTC,TRBJ2-6,TRBV4-3,.,.
CASRSQGTGELFF,TGCGCCAGCAGAAGTCAAGGCACCGGGGAGCTGTTTTTT,TRBJ2-2,TRBV5-1,.,.
CAGRSGTEYEQYF,TGTGCCGGCAGATCCGGGACGGAGTACGAGCAGTACTTC,TRBJ2-7,TRBV2,.,few
CASSSRLAGGLYQETQYF,TGTGCCAGCAGCTCCCGACTAGCGGGGGGGTTGTACCAAGAGACCCAGTACTTC,TRBJ2-5,TRBV7-8,TRBD2,few
CASSLGHRAEQFF,TGTGCCAGCAGTTTAGGGCACAGGGCTGAGCAGTTCTTC,TRBJ2-1,TRBV12-3/TRBV12-4,.,few
CASSELGGAEEDTQYF,TGTGCCAGCAGTGAATTAGGGGGGGCCGAGGAAGATACGCAGTATTTT,TRBJ2-3,TRBV25-1,.,few
CSVEKYRGPQETQYF,TGCAGCGTTGAAAAGTACAGGGGGCCCCAAGAGACCCAGTACTTC,TRBJ2-5,TRBV29-1,TRBD1,few
CASSGWGVGNEQYF,TGTGCCAGCAGCGGGTGGGGAGTTGGGAACGAGCAGTACTTC,TRBJ2-7,TRBV3-1,.,many
CAIRPDGSNYGYTF,TGTGCCATCCGCCCCGACGGCTCTAACTATGGCTACACCTTC,TRBJ1-2,TRBV10-3,.,.
CSARPHRGHYSYTF,TGCAGTGCTAGACCACACAGGGGACACTATAGCTACACCTTC,TRBJ1-2,TRBV20-1,TRBD1,.
CANPRRAGANVLTF,TGTGCCAATCCACGACGGGCTGGGGCCAACGTCCTGACTTTC,TRBJ2-6,TRBV24-1,.,.
CSVEWRSEAFF,TGCAGCGTTGAATGGCGGTCTGAAGCTTTCTTT,TRBJ1-1,TRBV29-1,.,.
CASGLVTSGELFF,TGTGCTAGTGGTTTGGTAACCTCCGGGGAGCTGTTTTTT,TRBJ2-2,TRBV12-5,.,.
CASGLAGFADEQFF,TGTGCCAGCGGCTTAGCGGGTTTTGCCGATGAGCAGTTCTTC,TRBJ2-1,TRBV9,TRBD2,.
CASSELFRGAGELFF,TGTGCCAGCAGTGAATTGTTCAGAGGTGCCGGGGAGCTGTTTTTT,TRBJ2-2,TRBV25-1,.,.
CATLRASGGSQNEQFF,TGTGCCACCCTTCGGGCTAGCGGGGGGTCACAGAATGAGCAGTTCTTC,TRBJ2-1,TRBV6-1,TRBD2,.
CASSRLENEKLFF,TGTGCCAGCAGCCGTCTTGAAAATGAAAAACTGTTTTTT,TRBJ1-4,TRBV7-2,.,many
CSATGQGATEAFF,TGCAGTGCGACAGGACAGGGAGCCACTGAAGCTTTCTTT,TRBJ1-1,TRBV20-1,TRBD1,.